The text below deals with one TCR beta chain. The data originate from a study of monozygotic twins with inflammatory bowel disease. Template-switch reactions added UMIs with a 6-nucleotide sample barcode. Nested amplification of TCRalpha and TCRbeta cDNA involved two PCRs of 16 and 9 cycles. TCRdb reanalyzed the 5' RACE reads and collapses them to one entry per CDR3 protein, without DNA. The sample data list about 350,000 distinct CDR3 sequences. Source material: blood. The source of this sequence is a human donor with ulcerative colitis or Crohn's disease, or a healthy co-twin of an affected twin (not recorded which).

The CDR3 protein is CASSSLGEGVQGSSPLHF. The chain joins TRBV5-1 to TRBJ1-6; the D call from TCRdb, TRBD1, cannot be confirmed without DNA. CDR3 size: 18 residues. Per the germline V gene, CDR1 is SGHRS and CDR2 is YFSETQ.